The present T cell receptor (beta chain) was sequenced within a study of shared clonotypes between healthy human individuals. Findings and limits, study-wide: The study found 4.5% to 6% of naive CD4 clonotypes shared across several donors. Limited genetic and exposure-history diversity came from having few donors.

Repertoires were generated with immunoSEQ multiplex PCR, while TCRdb's copy carries only in-frame clones and drops some. This table has around 2,000,000 clones, 85% to 95% appearing once. This clone was counted a single time. Its antigen is unidentified. CDR1 and CDR2 (germline): SGHAT, FQNNGV. Deletions cut 5 bases from V and 4 bases from J, with 14 bases between. This CDR3 comprises 15 residues. The chain couples TRBV11-2 to TRBJ2-2; D call uncertain. This TCR was recovered from a man in his late teens or twenties in good health. The sample comprised naive CD4+ T cells sorted from blood. As to subset: CD45RA+ positively selected. In DNA form, the CDR3 reads TGTGCCAGCAGCGTCTCCGGTATCGCCACCGGGGAGCTGTTTTTT. Translating it yields CASSVSGIATGELFF.